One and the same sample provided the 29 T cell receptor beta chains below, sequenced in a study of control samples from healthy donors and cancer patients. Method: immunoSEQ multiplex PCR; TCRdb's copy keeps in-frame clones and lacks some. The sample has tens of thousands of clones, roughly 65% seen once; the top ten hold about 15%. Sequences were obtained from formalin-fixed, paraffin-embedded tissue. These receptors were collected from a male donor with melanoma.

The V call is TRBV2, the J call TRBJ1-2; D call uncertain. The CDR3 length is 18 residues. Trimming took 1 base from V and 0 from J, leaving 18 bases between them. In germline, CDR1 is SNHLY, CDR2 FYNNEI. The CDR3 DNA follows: TGTGCCAGCAGTGAAGGTCCGCGCGGTCGGTGGACTAACTATGGCTACACCTTC. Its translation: CASSEGPRGRWTNYGYTF. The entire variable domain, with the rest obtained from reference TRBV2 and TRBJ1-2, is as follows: EPEVTQTPSHQVTQMGQEVILRCVPISNHLYFYWYRQILGQKVEFLVSFYNNEISEKSEIFDDQFSVERPDGSNFTLKIRSTKLEDSAMYFCASSEGPRGRWTNYGYTFGSGTRLTVV.

DNA of the CDR3: TGTGCCAGCAGCTTAGACCCCCCAGGGAAGGGGGCAGATACGCAGTATTTT. This encodes CASSLDPPGKGADTQYF. This rearrangement joins TRBV11-3 to TRBJ2-3; D is possibly TRBD1 (6 bases). With 0 bases removed from V and 4 bases from J, the gap between germline ends came to 17 bases. The CDR3 spans 17 residues. Germline V gives CDR1 SGHNT, CDR2 YENEEA.

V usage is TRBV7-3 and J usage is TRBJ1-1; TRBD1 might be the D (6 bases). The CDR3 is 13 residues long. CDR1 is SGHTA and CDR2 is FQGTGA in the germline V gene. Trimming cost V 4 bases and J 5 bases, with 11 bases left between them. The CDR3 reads CASSSMRGTEAFF. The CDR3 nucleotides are TGTGCCAGCAGCTCCATGAGGGGGACTGAAGCTTTCTTT.

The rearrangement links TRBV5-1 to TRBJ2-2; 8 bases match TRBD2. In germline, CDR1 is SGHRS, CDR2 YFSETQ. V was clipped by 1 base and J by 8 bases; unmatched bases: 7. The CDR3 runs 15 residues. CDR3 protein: CASSLPREVIGELFF. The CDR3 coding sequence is TGCGCCAGCAGCTTGCCGCGGGAGGTTATTGGGGAGCTGTTTTTT.

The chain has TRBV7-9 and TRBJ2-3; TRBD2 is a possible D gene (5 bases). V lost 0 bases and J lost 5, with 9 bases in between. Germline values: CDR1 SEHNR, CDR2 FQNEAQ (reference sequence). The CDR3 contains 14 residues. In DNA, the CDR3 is TGTGCCAGCAGCTTAGCGGGAGCGAGAGATACGCAGTATTTT. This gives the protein CASSLAGARDTQYF.

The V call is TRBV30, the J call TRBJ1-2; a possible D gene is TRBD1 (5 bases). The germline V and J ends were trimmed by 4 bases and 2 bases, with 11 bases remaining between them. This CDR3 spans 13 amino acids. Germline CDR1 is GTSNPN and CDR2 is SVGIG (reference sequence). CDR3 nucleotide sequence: TGTGCCTGGAACGCAGGGACCAACTATGGCTACACCTTC. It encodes CAWNAGTNYGYTF.

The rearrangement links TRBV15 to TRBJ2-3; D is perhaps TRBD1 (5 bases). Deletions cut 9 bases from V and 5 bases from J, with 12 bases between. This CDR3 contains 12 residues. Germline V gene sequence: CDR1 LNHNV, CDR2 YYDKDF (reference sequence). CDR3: CATQGMGDTQYF. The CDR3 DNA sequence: TGTGCCACGCAGGGCATGGGAGATACGCAGTATTTT.

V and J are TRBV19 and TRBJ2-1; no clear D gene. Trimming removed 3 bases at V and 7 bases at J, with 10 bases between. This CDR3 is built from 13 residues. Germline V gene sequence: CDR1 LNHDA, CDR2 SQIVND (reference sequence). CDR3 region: CASSILPGNEQFF. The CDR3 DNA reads TGTGCCAGTAGTATTTTGCCAGGAAATGAGCAGTTCTTC. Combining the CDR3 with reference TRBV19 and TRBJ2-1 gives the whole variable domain DGGITQSPKYLFRKEGQNVTLSCEQNLNHDAMYWYRQDPGQGLRLIYYSQIVNDFQKGDIAEGYSVSREKKESFPLTVTSAQKNPTAFYLCASSILPGNEQFFGPGTRLTVL.

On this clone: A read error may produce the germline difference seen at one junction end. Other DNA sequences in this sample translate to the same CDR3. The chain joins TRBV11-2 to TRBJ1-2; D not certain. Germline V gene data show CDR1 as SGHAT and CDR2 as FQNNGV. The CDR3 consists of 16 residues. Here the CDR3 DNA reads TGTGCCAGCAGCTTTTCCCTCACGACGGTGAACTATGGTTACACCTTT. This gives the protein CASSFSLTTVNYGYTF.

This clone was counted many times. DNA of the CDR3: TGTGCCAGCAACTTAGGACAGGGAAATTTTCTTGGGCGTACGCAGTATTTT. It codes for CASNLGQGNFLGRTQYF. V is TRBV28 and J is TRBJ2-3; 8 nucleotides align to TRBD1. V gave up 7 bases and J gave up 8 bases; unmatched junction bases: 20. The CDR3 has 17 residues. Per the germline V gene, CDR1 is MDHEN and CDR2 is SYDVKM.

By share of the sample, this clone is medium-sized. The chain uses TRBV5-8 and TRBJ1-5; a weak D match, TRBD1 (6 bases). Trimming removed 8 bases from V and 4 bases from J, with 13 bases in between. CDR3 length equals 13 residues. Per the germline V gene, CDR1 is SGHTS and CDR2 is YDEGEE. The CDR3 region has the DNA TGTGCCAGTTGGGGGGCGGGGAATCAGCCCCAGCATTTT. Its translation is CASWGAGNQPQHF.

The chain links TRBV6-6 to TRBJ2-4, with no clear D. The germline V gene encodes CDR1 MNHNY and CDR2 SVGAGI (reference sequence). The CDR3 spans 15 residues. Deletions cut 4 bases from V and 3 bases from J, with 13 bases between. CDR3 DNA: TGTGCCAGCAGTTCCAGCGACATCCACAAAAACATTCAGTACTTC. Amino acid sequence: CASSSSDIHKNIQYF.

CDR3 nucleotide sequence: TGTGCCAGCAGTTACTCTGGGCGGGAGCAGTTCTTC. Translated, it gives CASSYSGREQFF. The V and J genes are TRBV6-6 and TRBJ2-1; D remains unclear. In germline, CDR1 is MNHNY, CDR2 SVGAGI (reference sequence). The length of the CDR3 is 12 residues. Trimming stripped 0 bases from V and 10 bases from J, with 7 bases between.

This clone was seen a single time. CDR3 DNA: TGCGCCAGCAGCTTGTCTACCCCCGGGCTCTCCTACGAGCAGTACTTC. This translates into CASSLSTPGLSYEQYF. The rearrangement joins TRBV5-1 to TRBJ2-7; D not resolved. Germline CDR1 SGHRS, CDR2 YFSETQ. The CDR3 consists of 16 residues. Trimming removed 1 base from V and 0 bases from J, with 14 bases in between.

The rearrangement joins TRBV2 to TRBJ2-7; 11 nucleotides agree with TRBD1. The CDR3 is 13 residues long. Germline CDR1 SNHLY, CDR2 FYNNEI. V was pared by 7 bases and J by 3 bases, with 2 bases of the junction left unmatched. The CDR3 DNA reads TGTGCCAGCATGGGGACAGGGGGCTACGAGCAGTACTTC. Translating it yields CASMGTGGYEQYF.

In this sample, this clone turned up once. CDR3 sequence: CASSTTGERGYTF. The CDR3 nucleotides are TGTGCCAGTAGTACGACAGGGGAGCGTGGCTACACCTTC. This sequence joins TRBV19 and TRBJ1-2, with 8 bases lining up with TRBD1. This CDR3 is 13 amino acids long. Germline V gene sequence: CDR1 LNHDA, CDR2 SQIVND (reference sequence). Germline trimming cut 4 bases from V and 7 bases from J; bases unmatched to any gene: 5. The full variable domain, its missing parts supplied by reference TRBV19 and TRBJ1-2, is DGGITQSPKYLFRKEGQNVTLSCEQNLNHDAMYWYRQDPGQGLRLIYYSQIVNDFQKGDIAEGYSVSREKKESFPLTVTSAQKNPTAFYLCASSTTGERGYTFGSGTRLTVV.

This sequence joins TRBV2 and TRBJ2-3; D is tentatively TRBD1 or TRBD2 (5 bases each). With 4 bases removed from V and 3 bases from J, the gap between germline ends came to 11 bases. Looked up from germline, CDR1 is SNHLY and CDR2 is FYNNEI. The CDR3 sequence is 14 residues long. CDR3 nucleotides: TGTGCCAGCAGTGGGGACGCTAGGACAGATACGCAGTATTTT. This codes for CASSGDARTDTQYF.

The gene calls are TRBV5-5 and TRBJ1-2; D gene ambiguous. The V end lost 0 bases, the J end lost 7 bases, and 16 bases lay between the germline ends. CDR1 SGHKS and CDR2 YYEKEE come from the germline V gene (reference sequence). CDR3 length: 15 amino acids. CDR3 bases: TGTGCCAGCAGCTTGGCCTCAGATGGGTCGGGTGGCTACACCTTC. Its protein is CASSLASDGSGGYTF.

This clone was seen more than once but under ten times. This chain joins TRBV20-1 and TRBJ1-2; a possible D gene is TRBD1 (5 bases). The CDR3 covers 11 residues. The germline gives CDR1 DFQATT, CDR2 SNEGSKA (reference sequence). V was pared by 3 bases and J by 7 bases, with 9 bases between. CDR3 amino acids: CSASDGGGYTF. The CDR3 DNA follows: TGCAGTGCTAGCGACGGGGGTGGCTACACCTTC.

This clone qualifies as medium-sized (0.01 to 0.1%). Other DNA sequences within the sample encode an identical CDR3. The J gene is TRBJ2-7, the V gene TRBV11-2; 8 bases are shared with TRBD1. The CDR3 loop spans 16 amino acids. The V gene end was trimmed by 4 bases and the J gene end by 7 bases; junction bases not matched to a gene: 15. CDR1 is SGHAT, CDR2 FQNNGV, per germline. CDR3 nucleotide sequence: TGTGCCAGCAGCTCCCGTGACAGGGGAGCTTCTTGGGAGCAGTACTTC. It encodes CASSSRDRGASWEQYF.

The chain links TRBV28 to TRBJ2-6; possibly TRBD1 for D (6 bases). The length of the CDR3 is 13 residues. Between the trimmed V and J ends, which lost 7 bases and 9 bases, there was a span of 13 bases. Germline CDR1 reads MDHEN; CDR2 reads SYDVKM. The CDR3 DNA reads TGTGCCAGCAACCCACAGGGCTTCAACGTCCTGACTTTC. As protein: CASNPQGFNVLTF.

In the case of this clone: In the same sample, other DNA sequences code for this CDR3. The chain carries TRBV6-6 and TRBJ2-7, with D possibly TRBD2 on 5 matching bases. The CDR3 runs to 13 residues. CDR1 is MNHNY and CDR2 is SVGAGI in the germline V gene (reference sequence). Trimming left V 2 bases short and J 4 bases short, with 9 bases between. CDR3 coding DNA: TGTGCCAGCAGTTACCTAGCTGATTACGAGCAGTACTTC. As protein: CASSYLADYEQYF.

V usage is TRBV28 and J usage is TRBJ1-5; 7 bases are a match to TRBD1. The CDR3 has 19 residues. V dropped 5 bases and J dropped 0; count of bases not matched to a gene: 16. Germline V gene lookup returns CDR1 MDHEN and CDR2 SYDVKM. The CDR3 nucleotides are TGTGCCAGCAGTCCCCCGGGACAGACATCCTCATATAGCAATCAGCCCCAGCATTTT. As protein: CASSPPGQTSSYSNQPQHF.

The CDR3 here is CASSDRQGRTGELFF. CDR3 DNA sequence: TGTGCCAGCAGCGATAGACAGGGGAGAACCGGGGAGCTGTTTTTT. This chain connects TRBV11-2 to TRBJ2-2, with 8 bases that match TRBD1. CDR3 length: 15 residues. CDR1 and CDR2 from the germline V gene are SGHAT and FQNNGV. V gave up 5 bases and J gave up 5 bases; unmatched junction bases: 7. The whole variable domain, remainder taken from reference TRBV11-2 and TRBJ2-2, is EAGVAQSPRYKIIEKRQSVAFWCNPISGHATLYWYQQILGQGPKLLIQFQNNGVVDDSQLPKDRFSAERLKGVDSTLKIQPAKLEDSAVYLCASSDRQGRTGELFFGEGSRLTVL.

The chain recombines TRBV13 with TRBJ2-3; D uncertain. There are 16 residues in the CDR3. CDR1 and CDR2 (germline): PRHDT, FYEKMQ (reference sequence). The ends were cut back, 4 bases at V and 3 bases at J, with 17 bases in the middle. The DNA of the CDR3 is TGTGCCAGCAGCTCCACCACGGGCTTGCGGACAGATACGCAGTATTTT. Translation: CASSSTTGLRTDTQYF. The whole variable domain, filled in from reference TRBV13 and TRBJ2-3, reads AAGVIQSPRHLIKEKRETATLKCYPIPRHDTVYWYQQGPGQDPQFLISFYEKMQSDKGSIPDRFSAQQFSDYHSELNMSSLELGDSALYFCASSSTTGLRTDTQYFGPGTRLTVL.

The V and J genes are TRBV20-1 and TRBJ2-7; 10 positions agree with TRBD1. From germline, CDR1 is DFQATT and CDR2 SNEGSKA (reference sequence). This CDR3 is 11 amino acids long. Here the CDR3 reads CRAGQGYEQYF. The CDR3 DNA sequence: TGCAGGGCGGGACAGGGGTACGAGCAGTACTTC.

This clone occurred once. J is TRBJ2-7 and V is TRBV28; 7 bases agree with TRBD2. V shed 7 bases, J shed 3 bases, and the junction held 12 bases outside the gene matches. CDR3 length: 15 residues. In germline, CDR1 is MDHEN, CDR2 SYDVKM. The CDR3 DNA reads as TGTGCCAGCACCACTTCGGGGGGTAGCGGCTACGAGCAGTACTTC. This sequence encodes CASTTSGGSGYEQYF.

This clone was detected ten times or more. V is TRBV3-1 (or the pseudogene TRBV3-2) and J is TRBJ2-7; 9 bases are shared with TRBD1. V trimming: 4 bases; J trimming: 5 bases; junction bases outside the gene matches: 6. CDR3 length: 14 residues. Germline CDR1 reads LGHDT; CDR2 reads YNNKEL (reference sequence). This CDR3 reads CASSLWDRVNEQYF. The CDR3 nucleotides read TGTGCCAGCAGCCTTTGGGACAGGGTTAACGAGCAGTACTTC.

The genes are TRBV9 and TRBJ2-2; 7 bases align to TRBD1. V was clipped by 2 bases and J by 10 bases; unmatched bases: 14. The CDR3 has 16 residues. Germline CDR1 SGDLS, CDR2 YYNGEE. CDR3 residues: CASSVLTRLGQEELFF. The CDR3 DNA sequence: TGTGCCAGCAGCGTTCTAACCCGTCTCGGACAGGAGGAGCTGTTTTTT. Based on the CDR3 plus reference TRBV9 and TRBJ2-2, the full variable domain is DSGVTQTPKHLITATGQRVTLRCSPRSGDLSVYWYQQSLDQGLQFLIQYYNGEERAKGNILERFSAQQFPDLHSELNLSSLELGDSALYFCASSVLTRLGQEELFFGEGSRLTVL.